This T cell receptor (beta chain) was obtained from a study of human thymus T cells. General study points: Related research described strongly overlapping thymic repertoires in unrelated people.

Sequencing used immunoSEQ multiplex PCR; TCRdb keeps in-frame clones, though not all of them. The sample has approximately 70,000 clones; over 85% are singletons. The source of the thymus tissue was resections taken during corrective heart surgery. Turning to this clone: The antigen is not known.

This TCR derives from a girl under two years old with a congenital heart defect but otherwise immunologically healthy. Sequencing used thymus tissue.

The CDR3 DNA reads TGTGCCAGTAGTAACCATCTCGTGTATTGGCGGCGAAATCAGCCCCAGCATTTT. This encodes CASSNHLVYWRRNQPQHF. The chain is built from TRBV19 and TRBJ1-5, with D unresolved. This CDR3 has 18 amino acids. Germline V gene lookup returns CDR1 LNHDA and CDR2 SQIVND (reference sequence). The V and J ends lost 4 bases and 4 bases respectively, with 23 bases between them.